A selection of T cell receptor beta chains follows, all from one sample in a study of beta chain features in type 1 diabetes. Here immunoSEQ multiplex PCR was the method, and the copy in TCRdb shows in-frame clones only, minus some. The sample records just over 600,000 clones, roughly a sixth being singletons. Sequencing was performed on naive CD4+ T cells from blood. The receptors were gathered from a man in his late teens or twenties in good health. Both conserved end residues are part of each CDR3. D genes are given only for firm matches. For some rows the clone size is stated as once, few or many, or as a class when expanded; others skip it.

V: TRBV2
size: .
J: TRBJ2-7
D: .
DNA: TGTGCCAGCAGTATTGGACTCCTGAGCTCCTACGAGCAGTACTTC
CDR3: CASSIGLLSSYEQYF

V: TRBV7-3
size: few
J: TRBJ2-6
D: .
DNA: TGTGCCAGCAGCTTAAAATCTTTAGGGGCCAACGTCCTGACTTTC
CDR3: CASSLKSLGANVLTF

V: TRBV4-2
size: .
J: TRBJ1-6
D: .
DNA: TGTGCCAGCAGCCAAGAGGGATGGCGGAATAATTCACCCCTCCACTTT
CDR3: CASSQEGWRNNSPLHF

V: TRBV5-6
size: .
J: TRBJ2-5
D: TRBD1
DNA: TGTGCCAGCAGCGGCCCAGGGGGAGAGACCCAGTACTTC
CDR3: CASSGPGGETQYF

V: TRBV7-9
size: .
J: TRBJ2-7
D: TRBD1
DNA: TGTGCCAGCAAAAGCCCGGGACAGGGGGGCCACGAGCAGTACTTC
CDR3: CASKSPGQGGHEQYF

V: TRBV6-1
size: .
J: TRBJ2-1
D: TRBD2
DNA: TGTGCCAGCAGTGAACGGACTAGGAATGAGCAGTTCTTC
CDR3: CASSERTRNEQFF

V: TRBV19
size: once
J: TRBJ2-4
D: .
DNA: TGTGCCAGTAGTATAGATCTACCCGCAGGGTTCAAAAACATTCAGTACTTC
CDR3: CASSIDLPAGFKNIQYF

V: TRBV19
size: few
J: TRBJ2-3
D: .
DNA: TGTGCCAGTAGGAGGAGTCCAGATACGCAGTATTTT
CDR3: CASRRSPDTQYF

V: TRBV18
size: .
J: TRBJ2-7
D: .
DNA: TGTGCCAGCTCATCCACAGGGAATAGCTACGAGCAGTACTTC
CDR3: CASSSTGNSYEQYF

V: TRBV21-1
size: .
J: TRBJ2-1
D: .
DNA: TGTGCCAGCAGCAAAAGGCAGGCTTACAATGAGCAGTTCTTC
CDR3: CASSKRQAYNEQFF

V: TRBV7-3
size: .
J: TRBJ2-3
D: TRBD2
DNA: TGTGCCAGCAGGCCAGCGGGGCTTGGCACAGATACGCAGTATTTT
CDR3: CASRPAGLGTDTQYF

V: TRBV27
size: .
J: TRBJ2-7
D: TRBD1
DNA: TGTGCCAGCAGTTCCAGGACAGGGGGTCCCTACGAGCAGTACTTC
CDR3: CASSSRTGGPYEQYF

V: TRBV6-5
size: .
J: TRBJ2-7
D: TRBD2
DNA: TGTGCCAGCAGTTACGGAGCGGGATACTACGAGCAGTACTTC
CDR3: CASSYGAGYYEQYF

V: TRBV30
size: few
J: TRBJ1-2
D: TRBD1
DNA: TGTGCCTGGAGAGCAGGGGGCGGCCTTGGCTACACCTTC
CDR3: CAWRAGGGLGYTF

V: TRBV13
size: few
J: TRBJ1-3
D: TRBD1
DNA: TGTGCCAGCAGCTTAAGGGGCTGGGACAGTTCCGACCCATCTGGAAACACCATATATTTT
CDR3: CASSLRGWDSSDPSGNTIYF

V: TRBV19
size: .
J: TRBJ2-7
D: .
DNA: TGTGCCAGTAGTACCCAGGGGGGGTACGAGCAGTACTTC
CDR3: CASSTQGGYEQYF

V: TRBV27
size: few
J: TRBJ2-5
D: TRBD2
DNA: TGTGCCAGCAGGTCACTAGCGGGGGGGCCGGCGACCCAGTACTTC
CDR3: CASRSLAGGPATQYF

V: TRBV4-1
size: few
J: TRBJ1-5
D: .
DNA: TGCGCCAGCAGCCCCCAAGCTGCAGTCCAGCCCCAGCATTTT
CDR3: CASSPQAAVQPQHF

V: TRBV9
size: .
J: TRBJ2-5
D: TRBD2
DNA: TGTGCCAGCAGCGCCGGACTAGCGGGGATAGAGACCCAGTACTTC
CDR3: CASSAGLAGIETQYF

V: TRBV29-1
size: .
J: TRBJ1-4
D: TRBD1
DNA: TGCAGCGTCTGGACAGGGGGTGTTGAAAAACTGTTTTTT
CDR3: CSVWTGGVEKLFF

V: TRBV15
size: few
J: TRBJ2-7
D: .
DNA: TGTGCCACCAGAGGGGACTCTACCTACGAGCAGTACTTC
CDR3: CATRGDSTYEQYF

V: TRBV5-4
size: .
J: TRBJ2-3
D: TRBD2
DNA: TGTGCCAGCAGCTCTACCGGGACTAGTAGGGATTTT
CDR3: CASSSTGTSRDF

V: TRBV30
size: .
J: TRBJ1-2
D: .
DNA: TGTGCCTGGAGCCAGGGGCAGGGATGGTACACCTTC
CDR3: CAWSQGQGWYTF

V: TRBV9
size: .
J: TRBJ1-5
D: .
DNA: TGTGCCAGCAGCGTACGGCAGTACAATCAGCCCCAGCATTTT
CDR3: CASSVRQYNQPQHF

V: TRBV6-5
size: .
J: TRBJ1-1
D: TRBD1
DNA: TGTGCCAGCAGAATCTACAGGGGTACTGAAGCTTTCTTT
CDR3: CASRIYRGTEAFF

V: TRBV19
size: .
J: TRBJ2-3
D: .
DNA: TGTGCCAGTAACCGGGATCCCAGCACAGATACGCAGTATTTT
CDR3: CASNRDPSTDTQYF

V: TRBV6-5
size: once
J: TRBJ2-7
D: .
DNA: TGTGCCAGCAGTTACTCGATTCAGGAAGGTTACGAGCAGTACTTC
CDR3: CASSYSIQEGYEQYF

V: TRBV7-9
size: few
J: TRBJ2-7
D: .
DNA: TGTGCCAGCAGCGAGCCTGGGAGTTTGGGCGAGCAGTACTTC
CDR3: CASSEPGSLGEQYF

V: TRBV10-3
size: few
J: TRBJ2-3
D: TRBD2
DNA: TGTGCCATCCGACTAGCCGTCACAGATACGCAGTATTTT
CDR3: CAIRLAVTDTQYF

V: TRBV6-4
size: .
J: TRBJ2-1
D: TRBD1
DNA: TGTGCCAGCAGTGACGGACAGGGGATGTACAATGAGCAGTTCTTC
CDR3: CASSDGQGMYNEQFF

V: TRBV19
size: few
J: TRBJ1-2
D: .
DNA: TGTGCCAGTAGTTTCCTTACAGGTTCCCTCTATGGCTACACCTTC
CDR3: CASSFLTGSLYGYTF

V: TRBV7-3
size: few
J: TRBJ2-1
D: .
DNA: TGTGCCAGCAGCTCAGGGGTCGGGCAGTTCTTC
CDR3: CASSSGVGQFF

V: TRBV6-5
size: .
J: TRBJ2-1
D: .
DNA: TGTGCCAGCAGTCCCCGTAGAGGGGACGACAATGAGCAGTTCTTC
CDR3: CASSPRRGDDNEQFF

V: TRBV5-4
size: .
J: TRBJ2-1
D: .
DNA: TGTGCCAGCAGCTTGCAGGTCTACAATGAGCAGTTCTTC
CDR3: CASSLQVYNEQFF

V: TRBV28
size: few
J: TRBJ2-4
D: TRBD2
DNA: TGTGCCAGCTCGGCTAGCGGAATGCTAGCCAAAAACATTCAGTACTTC
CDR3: CASSASGMLAKNIQYF

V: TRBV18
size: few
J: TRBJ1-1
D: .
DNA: TGTGCCAGCTTCCCGAGGGGCCAAGGAGGGATGACTGAAGCTTTCTTT
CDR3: CASFPRGQGGMTEAFF

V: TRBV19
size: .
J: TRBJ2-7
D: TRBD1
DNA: TGTGCCAGTAGTCCGAGGACACAGGGGGCCTACGAGCAGTACTTC
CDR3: CASSPRTQGAYEQYF

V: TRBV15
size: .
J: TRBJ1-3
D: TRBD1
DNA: TGTGCCACCAGCAGAGATAGAGACAGGGCTGGAAACACCATATATTTT
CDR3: CATSRDRDRAGNTIYF

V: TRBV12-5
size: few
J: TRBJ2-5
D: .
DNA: TGTGCTAGTGGTTTTGGGGGGCCAGGGCAAGAGACCCAGTACTTC
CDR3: CASGFGGPGQETQYF

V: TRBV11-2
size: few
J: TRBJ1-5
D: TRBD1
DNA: TGTGCCAGCAGCGTATCGGCAGGGGGGTCTCAGCCCCAGCATTTT
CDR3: CASSVSAGGSQPQHF